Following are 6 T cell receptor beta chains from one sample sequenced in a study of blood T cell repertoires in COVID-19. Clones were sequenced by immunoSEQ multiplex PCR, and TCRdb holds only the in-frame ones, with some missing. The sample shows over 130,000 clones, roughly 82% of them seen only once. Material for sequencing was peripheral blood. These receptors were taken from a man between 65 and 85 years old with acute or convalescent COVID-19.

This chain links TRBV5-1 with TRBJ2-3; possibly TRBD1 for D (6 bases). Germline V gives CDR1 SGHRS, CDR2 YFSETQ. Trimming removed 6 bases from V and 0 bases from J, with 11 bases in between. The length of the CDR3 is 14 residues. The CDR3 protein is CASTQQGSTDTQYF. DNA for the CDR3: TGCGCCAGCACCCAACAGGGCAGCACAGATACGCAGTATTTT.

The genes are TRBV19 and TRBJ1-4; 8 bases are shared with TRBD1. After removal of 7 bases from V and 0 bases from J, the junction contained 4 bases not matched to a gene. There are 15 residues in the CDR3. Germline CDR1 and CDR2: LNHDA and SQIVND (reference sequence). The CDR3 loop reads CASKGQGATNEKLFF. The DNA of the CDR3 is TGTGCCAGTAAAGGACAGGGTGCAACTAATGAAAAACTGTTTTTT.

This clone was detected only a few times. In DNA, the CDR3 is TGTGCCAGCAGTGTACTAGCGGGCATCAATGAGCAGTTCTTC. Its translation is CASSVLAGINEQFF. This rearrangement joins TRBV2 to TRBJ2-1, with 9 bases matching TRBD2. Germline V gene data show CDR1 as SNHLY and CDR2 as FYNNEI. This CDR3 contains 14 residues. Germline trimming cut 4 bases from V and 6 bases from J; bases unmatched to any gene: 4.

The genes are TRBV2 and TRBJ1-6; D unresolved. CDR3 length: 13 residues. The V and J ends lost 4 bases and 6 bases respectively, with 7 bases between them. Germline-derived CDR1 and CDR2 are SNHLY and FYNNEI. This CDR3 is CASSGGFNSPLHF. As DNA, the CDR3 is TGTGCCAGCAGTGGAGGGTTTAATTCACCCCTCCACTTT. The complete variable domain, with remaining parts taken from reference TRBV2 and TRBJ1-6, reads EPEVTQTPSHQVTQMGQEVILRCVPISNHLYFYWYRQILGQKVEFLVSFYNNEISEKSEIFDDQFSVERPDGSNFTLKIRSTKLEDSAMYFCASSGGFNSPLHFGNGTRLTVT.

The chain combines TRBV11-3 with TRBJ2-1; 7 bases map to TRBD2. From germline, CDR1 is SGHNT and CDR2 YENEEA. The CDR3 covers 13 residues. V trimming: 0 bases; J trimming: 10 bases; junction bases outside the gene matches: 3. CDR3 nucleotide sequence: TGTGCCAGCAGCTTAGATGGGGGGGTCGAGCAGTTCTTC. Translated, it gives CASSLDGGVEQFF.

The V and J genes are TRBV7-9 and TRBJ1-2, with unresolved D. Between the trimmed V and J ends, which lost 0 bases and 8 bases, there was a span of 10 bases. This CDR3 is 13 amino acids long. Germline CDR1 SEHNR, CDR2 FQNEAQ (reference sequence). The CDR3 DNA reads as TGTGCCAGCAGCTTAGCGCTAGTGCGGGGCTACACCTTC. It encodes CASSLALVRGYTF. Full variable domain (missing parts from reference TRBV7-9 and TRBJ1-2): DTGVSQNPRHKITKRGQNVTFRCDPISEHNRLYWYRQTLGQGPEFLTYFQNEAQLEKSRLLSDRFSAERPKGSFSTLEIQRTEQGDSAMYLCASSLALVRGYTFGSGTRLTVV.